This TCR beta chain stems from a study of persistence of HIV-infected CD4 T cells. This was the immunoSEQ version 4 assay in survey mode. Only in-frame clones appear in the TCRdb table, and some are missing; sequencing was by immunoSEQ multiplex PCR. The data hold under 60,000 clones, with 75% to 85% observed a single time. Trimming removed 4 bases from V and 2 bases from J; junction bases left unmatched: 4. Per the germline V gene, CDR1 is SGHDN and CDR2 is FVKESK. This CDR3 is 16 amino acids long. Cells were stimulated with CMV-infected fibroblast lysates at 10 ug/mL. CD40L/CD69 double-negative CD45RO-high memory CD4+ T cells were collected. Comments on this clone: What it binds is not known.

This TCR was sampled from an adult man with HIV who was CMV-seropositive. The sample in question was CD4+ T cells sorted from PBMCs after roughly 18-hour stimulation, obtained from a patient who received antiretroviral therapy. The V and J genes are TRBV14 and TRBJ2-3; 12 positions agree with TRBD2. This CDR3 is CASSLGLAGHTDTQYF. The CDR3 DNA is TGTGCCAGCAGCCTAGGACTAGCGGGACACACAGATACGCAGTATTTT.